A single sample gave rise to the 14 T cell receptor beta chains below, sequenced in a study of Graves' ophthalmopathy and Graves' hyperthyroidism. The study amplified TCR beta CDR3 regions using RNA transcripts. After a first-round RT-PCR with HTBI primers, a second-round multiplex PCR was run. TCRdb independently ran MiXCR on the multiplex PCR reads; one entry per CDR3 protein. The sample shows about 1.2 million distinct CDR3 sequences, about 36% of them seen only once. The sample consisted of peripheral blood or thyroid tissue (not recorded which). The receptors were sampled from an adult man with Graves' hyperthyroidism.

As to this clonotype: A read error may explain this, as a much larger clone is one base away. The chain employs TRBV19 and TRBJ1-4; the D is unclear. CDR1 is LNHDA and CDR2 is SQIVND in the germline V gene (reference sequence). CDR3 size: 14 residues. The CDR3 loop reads CASRGFSGDEKLSF. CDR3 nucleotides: TGTGCCAGTAGGGGCTTCTCCGGGGATGAAAAACTGTCTTTT.

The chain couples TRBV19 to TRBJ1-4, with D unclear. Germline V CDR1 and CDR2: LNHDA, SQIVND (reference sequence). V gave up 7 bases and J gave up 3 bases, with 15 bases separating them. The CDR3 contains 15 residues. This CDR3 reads CASTAPENPNEKLFF. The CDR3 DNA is TGTGCCAGTACCGCGCCGGAGAACCCTAATGAAAAACTGTTTTTT.

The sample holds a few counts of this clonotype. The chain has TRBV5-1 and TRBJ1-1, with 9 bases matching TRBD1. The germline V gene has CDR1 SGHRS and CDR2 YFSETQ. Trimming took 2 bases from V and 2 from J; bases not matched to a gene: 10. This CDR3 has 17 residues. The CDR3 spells CASSLARDRAYNTEAFF. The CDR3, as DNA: TGCGCCAGCAGCTTAGCGCGGGACAGGGCATACAACACTGAAGCTTTCTTT.

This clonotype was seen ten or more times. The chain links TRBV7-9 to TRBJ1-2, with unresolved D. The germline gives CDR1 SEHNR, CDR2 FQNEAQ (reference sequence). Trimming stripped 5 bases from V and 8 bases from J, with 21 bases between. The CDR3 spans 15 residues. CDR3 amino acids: CASSGYVRAPLGYTF. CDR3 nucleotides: TGTGCCAGCAGCGGTTACGTGAGGGCCCCTTTAGGCTACACCTTC.

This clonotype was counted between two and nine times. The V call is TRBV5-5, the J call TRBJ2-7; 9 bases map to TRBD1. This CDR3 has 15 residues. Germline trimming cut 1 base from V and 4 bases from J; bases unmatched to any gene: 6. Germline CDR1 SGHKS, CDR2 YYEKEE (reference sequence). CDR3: CASSLPRQGVYEQYF. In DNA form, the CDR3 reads TGTGCCAGCAGCTTGCCAAGACAGGGGGTTTACGAGCAGTACTTC.

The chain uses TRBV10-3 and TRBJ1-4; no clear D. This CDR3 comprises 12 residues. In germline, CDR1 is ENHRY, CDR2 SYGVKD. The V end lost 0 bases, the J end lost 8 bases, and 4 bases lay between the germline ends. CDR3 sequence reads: CAISESLEKLFF. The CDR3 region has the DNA TGTGCCATCAGTGAGTCGCTGGAAAAACTGTTTTTT.

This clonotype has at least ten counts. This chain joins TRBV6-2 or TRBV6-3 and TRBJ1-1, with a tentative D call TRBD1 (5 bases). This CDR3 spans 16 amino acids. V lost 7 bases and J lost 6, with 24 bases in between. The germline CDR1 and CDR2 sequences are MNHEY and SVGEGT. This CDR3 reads CASNSNFGRVPAEAFF. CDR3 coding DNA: TGTGCCAGCAATTCTAACTTCGGCAGGGTGCCCGCTGAAGCTTTCTTT.

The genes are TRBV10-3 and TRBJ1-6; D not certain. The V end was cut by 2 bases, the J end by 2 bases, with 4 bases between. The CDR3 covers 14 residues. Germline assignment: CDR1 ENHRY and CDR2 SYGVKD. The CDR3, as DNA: TGTGCCATCAGTGAGACAGCCTATAATTCACCCCTCCACTTT. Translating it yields CAISETAYNSPLHF.

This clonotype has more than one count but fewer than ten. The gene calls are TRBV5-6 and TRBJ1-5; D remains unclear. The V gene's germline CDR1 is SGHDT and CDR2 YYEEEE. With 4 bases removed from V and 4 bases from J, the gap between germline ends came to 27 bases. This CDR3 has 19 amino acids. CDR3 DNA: TGTGCCAGCAGCATCACCACTCCCTCGAGTAGGGATCGAAATCAGCCCCAGCATTTT. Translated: CASSITTPSSRDRNQPQHF.

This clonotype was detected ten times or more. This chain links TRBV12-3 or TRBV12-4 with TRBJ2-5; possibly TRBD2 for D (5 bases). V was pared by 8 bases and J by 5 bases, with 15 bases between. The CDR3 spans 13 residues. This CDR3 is CASGSFFAETQYF. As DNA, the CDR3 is TGTGCCAGCGGGAGTTTCTTTGCGGAGACCCAGTACTTC.

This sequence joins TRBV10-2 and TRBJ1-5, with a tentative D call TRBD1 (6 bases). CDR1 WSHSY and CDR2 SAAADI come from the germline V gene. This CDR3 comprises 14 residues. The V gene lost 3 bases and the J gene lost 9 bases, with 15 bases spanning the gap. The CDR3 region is CASSDRGPGWPQHF. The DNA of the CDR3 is TGCGCCAGCAGTGATCGGGGGCCTGGATGGCCCCAGCATTTT.

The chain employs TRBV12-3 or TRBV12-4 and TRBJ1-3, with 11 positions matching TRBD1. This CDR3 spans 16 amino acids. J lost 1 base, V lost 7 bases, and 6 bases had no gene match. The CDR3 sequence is CASNLGQGVSGNTIYF. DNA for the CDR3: TGTGCCAGCAACCTGGGACAGGGGGTGTCTGGAAACACCATATATTTT.

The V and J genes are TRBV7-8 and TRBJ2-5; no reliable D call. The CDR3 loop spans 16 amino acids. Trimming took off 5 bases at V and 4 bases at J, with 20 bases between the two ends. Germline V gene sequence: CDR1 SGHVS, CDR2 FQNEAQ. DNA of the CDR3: TGTGCCAGCAGCCAAATTTTTCAGCGTAGTATAGAGACCCAGTACTTC. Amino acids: CASSQIFQRSIETQYF. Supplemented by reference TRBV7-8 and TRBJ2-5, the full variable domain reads GAGVSQSPRYKVAKRGQDVALRCDPISGHVSLFWYQQALGQGPEFLTYFQNEAQLDKSGLPSDRFFAERPEGSVSTLKIQRTQQEDSAVYLCASSQIFQRSIETQYFGPGTRLLVL.

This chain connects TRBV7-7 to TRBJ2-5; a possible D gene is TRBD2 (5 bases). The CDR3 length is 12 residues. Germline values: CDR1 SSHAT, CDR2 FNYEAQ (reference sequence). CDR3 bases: TGTGCTAGAGATCTGCGATCCGGGGCCCAGTACTTC. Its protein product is CARDLRSGAQYF.